These 20 T cell receptor beta chains originate from one sample sequenced in a study of blood T cell repertoires in COVID-19. Sequenced by immunoSEQ multiplex PCR; TCRdb stores in-frame clones only, minus some. Of about 140,000 clones in the sample, 77% were seen once. The sample consisted of peripheral blood. The receptors stem from a woman in her 50s with active or convalescent COVID-19.

The V and J genes are TRBV3-1 (or the pseudogene TRBV3-2) and TRBJ2-7; the match to TRBD2 covers 7 bases. V lost 1 base and J lost 2; bases outside the gene matches: 8. The V gene's germline CDR1 is LGHDT and CDR2 YNNKEL (reference sequence). The CDR3 has 16 residues. In DNA form, the CDR3 reads TGTGCCAGCAGCCAAGCCCCGGGCGGGGGTACCTACGAGCAGTACTTC. Protein: CASSQAPGGGTYEQYF.

This chain links TRBV7-2 with TRBJ2-2; D remains unclear. The CDR3 covers 12 residues. The V and J ends lost 3 bases and 5 bases respectively, with 4 bases between them. Germline V CDR1 and CDR2: SGHTA, FQGNSA. The CDR3 region has the DNA TGTGCCAGCAGCTTCCCTACCGGGGAGCTGTTTTTT. Translation: CASSFPTGELFF.

The V gene is TRBV5-4, the J gene TRBJ2-1, with TRBD2 as a possible D gene (6 bases). Deletions cut 4 bases from V and 5 bases from J, with 16 bases between. CDR1 is SGHNT and CDR2 is YYREEE in the germline V gene (reference sequence). The length of the CDR3 is 15 residues. CDR3 protein: CASSPGLRHHNEQFF. The CDR3 nucleotides read TGTGCCAGCAGCCCGGGACTCCGCCACCACAATGAGCAGTTCTTC.

V gene TRBV21-1 combines with J gene TRBJ2-7; the table's TRBD2 call for D was not verified on the DNA. TRBV21-1 is noted as a pseudogene. CDR3 size: 15 residues. In nucleotides, the CDR3 is TGTGCCAGCAGCCGCGGGGACGCGAGCTCCTACGAGCAGTACTTC. Translation gives CASSRGDASSYEQYF.

The rearrangement uses TRBV10-3 and TRBJ2-7; 8 bases align to TRBD2. The CDR3 is made up of 14 amino acids. CDR1 and CDR2 (germline): ENHRY, SYGVKD. Trimming took 2 bases from V and 3 from J; bases not matched to a gene: 3. The DNA of the CDR3 is TGTGCCATCAGTGAGGGCGGGGGGATCTACGAGCAGTACTTC. Translating gives CAISEGGGIYEQYF.

The rearrangement links TRBV5-1 to TRBJ1-5; 7 bases agree with TRBD1. The germline CDR1 and CDR2 sequences are SGHRS and YFSETQ. The CDR3 is 18 residues long. After removal of 2 bases from V and 0 bases from J, the junction contained 11 bases not matched to a gene. The CDR3 region has the DNA TGCGCCAGCAGCTTCCACAGGGGCTCATTTAATAGCAATCAGCCCCAGCATTTT. Its protein product is CASSFHRGSFNSNQPQHF.

The sample holds a few counts of this clone. The V gene is TRBV19, the J gene TRBJ1-2, with D possibly TRBD1 on 6 matching bases. The V gene's germline CDR1 is LNHDA and CDR2 SQIVND (reference sequence). The CDR3 loop spans 15 amino acids. Trimming left V 4 bases short and J 0 bases short, with 12 bases between. The CDR3 here is CASSTTGTTNYGYTF. In DNA, the CDR3 is TGTGCCAGTAGTACCACCGGGACAACTAACTATGGCTACACCTTC.

This clone occurred a few times. The V call is TRBV7-8, the J call TRBJ1-5; possible D gene TRBD1, 5 bases. Trimming took off 5 bases at V and 7 bases at J, with 18 bases between the two ends. From germline, CDR1 is SGHVS and CDR2 FQNEAQ. CDR3 length: 15 residues. The CDR3 nucleotides read TGTGCCAGCAGCGCAAGCAGGGATCCTCTCCAGCCCCAGCATTTT. Its protein product is CASSASRDPLQPQHF.

This chain uses TRBV5-1 with TRBJ1-1; the D is unclear. CDR1 is SGHRS and CDR2 is YFSETQ in the germline V gene. The CDR3 length is 14 residues. With 4 bases removed from V and 3 bases from J, the gap between germline ends came to 13 bases. The CDR3 loop is CASSPGWSDTEAFF. In DNA, the CDR3 is TGCGCCAGCAGCCCAGGCTGGTCGGACACTGAAGCTTTCTTT.

The chain employs TRBV28 and TRBJ1-4; D possibly corresponds to TRBD1 (5 bases). With 5 bases removed from V and 6 bases from J, the gap between germline ends came to 16 bases. Germline V gene data show CDR1 as MDHEN and CDR2 as SYDVKM. The CDR3 is made up of 15 amino acids. The CDR3 sequence: CASSPLRVFDEKLFF. CDR3 nucleotides: TGTGCCAGCAGTCCACTCAGGGTTTTTGATGAAAAACTGTTTTTT.

This chain uses TRBV7-3 with TRBJ2-3; the D gene is possibly TRBD1 (6 bases). V was clipped by 2 bases and J by 2 bases, with 11 bases between them. There are 15 residues in the CDR3. The germline gives CDR1 SGHTA, CDR2 FQGTGA. The DNA for the CDR3 is TGTGCCAGCAGCTTAGATCAGGGGATCACAGATACGCAGTATTTT. It codes for CASSLDQGITDTQYF.

V gene TRBV7-9 combines with J gene TRBJ2-5; 7 bases fit TRBD1. CDR1 is SEHNR, CDR2 FQNEAQ, per germline (reference sequence). V lost 5 bases, J lost 6 bases, and 9 bases stayed unmatched. The CDR3 consists of 14 residues. The CDR3 region has the DNA TGTGCCAGCAGCACCGGGACAGAGGGAAAGACCCAGTACTTC. Its translation is CASSTGTEGKTQYF.

The chain combines TRBV19 with TRBJ1-5, with a weak D call TRBD1 (6 bases). The CDR3 spans 16 residues. CDR1 LNHDA and CDR2 SQIVND come from the germline V gene (reference sequence). The germline V and J ends were trimmed by 6 bases and 0 bases, with 15 bases remaining between them. For the CDR3, the DNA is TGTGCCAGTAGGCTTACCGGACAGATTAGCAATCAGCCCCAGCATTTT. Translating gives CASRLTGQISNQPQHF.

A word on this clone: The junction differs from germline at one of its ends, possibly a read error. V usage is TRBV3-1 (or the pseudogene TRBV3-2) and J usage is TRBJ2-7; the match to TRBD2 covers 7 bases. CDR3 size: 14 residues. Germline V gene data show CDR1 as LGHDT and CDR2 as YNNKEL (reference sequence). CDR3: CASSQVLAAYEQYF. Here the CDR3 DNA reads TGTGCCAGCAGTCAAGTCCTAGCGGCCTACGAGCAGTACTTC.

The chain has TRBV18 and TRBJ2-7, with D possibly TRBD1 on 6 matching bases. The CDR3 extends over 14 amino acids. The V end lost 6 bases, the J end lost 5 bases, and 17 bases lay between the germline ends. Germline CDR1 and CDR2: KGHSH and LQKENI. The CDR3 DNA follows: TGTGCCAGCTCTACGACAGGACCCCTTGACGAGCAGTACTTC. Residues: CASSTTGPLDEQYF.

This clone was picked up one time. This rearrangement joins TRBV11-2 to TRBJ2-7; D gene ambiguous. The germline CDR1 and CDR2 sequences are SGHAT and FQNNGV. Trimming cost V 0 bases and J 0 bases, with 9 bases left between them. The CDR3 runs 15 residues. Here the CDR3 reads CASSLELTFSYEQYF. The CDR3 nucleotides read TGTGCCAGCAGCTTAGAACTTACTTTCTCCTACGAGCAGTACTTC.

J is TRBJ1-2 and V is TRBV2; D not resolved. The CDR3 has 15 residues. Trimming removed 5 bases from V and 4 bases from J, with 17 bases in between. Germline V gives CDR1 SNHLY, CDR2 FYNNEI. The chain's CDR3 is CASSLTRQPLYGYTF. In DNA, the CDR3 is TGTGCCAGCAGTCTTACGCGGCAGCCTCTCTATGGCTACACCTTC.

The chain carries TRBV28 and TRBJ2-7; D may be TRBD2 (7 bases). This CDR3 has 16 residues. Germline-derived CDR1 and CDR2 are MDHEN and SYDVKM. V was clipped by 1 base and J by 2 bases, with 15 bases between them. The CDR3 DNA sequence: TGTGCCAGCAGTTTATTTGGGGGGGCGGGGACCTACGAGCAGTACTTC. Its translation: CASSLFGGAGTYEQYF. The full variable domain, rest sourced from reference TRBV28 and TRBJ2-7, is DVKVTQSSRYLVKRTGEKVFLECVQDMDHENMFWYRQDPGLGLRLIYFSYDVKMKEKGDIPEGYSVSREKKERFSLILESASTNQTSMYLCASSLFGGAGTYEQYFGPGTRLTVT.

The rearrangement joins TRBV5-8 to TRBJ2-7; 15 nucleotides align to TRBD2. The ends lost 0 bases at V and 2 bases at J; junction bases unmatched: 6. This CDR3 is 18 amino acids long. Germline CDR1 is SGHTS and CDR2 is YDEGEE. CDR3 protein: CASSLEGLAGGLTYEQYF. The CDR3 DNA reads TGTGCCAGCAGCTTGGAGGGACTAGCGGGAGGACTCACCTACGAGCAGTACTTC.

This sequence joins TRBV5-1 and TRBJ1-6, with 9 bases identical to TRBD1. The CDR3 has 16 residues. Germline V gene sequence: CDR1 SGHRS, CDR2 YFSETQ. Trimming took 3 bases from V and 6 from J; bases not matched to a gene: 7. The CDR3 nucleotides read TGCGCCAGCAGCTGGACCGGGACAGGGCCTAATTCACCCCTCCACTTT. Translation gives CASSWTGTGPNSPLHF.